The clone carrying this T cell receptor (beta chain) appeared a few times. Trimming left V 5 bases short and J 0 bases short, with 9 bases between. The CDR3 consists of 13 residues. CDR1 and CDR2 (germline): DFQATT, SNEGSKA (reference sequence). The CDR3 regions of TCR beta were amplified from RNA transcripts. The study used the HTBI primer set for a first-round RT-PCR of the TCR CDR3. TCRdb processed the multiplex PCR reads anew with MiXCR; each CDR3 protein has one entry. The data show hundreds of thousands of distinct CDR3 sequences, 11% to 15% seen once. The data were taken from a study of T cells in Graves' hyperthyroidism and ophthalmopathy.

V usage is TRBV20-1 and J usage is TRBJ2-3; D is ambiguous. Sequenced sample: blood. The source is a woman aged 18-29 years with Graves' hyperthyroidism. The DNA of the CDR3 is TGCAGTGCTTCTTGGGCTAGCACAGATACGCAGTATTTT. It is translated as CSASWASTDTQYF.